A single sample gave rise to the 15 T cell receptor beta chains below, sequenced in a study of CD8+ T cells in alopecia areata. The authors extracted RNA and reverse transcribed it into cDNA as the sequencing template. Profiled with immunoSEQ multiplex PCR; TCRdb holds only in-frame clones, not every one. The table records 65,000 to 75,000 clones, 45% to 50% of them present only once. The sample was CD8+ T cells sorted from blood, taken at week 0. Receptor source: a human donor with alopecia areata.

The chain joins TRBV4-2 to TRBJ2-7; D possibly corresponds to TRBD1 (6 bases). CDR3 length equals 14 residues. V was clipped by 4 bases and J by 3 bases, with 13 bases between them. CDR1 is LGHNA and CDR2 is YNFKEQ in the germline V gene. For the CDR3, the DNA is TGTGCCAGCAGCCCGACAGGAGCCTTCTACGAGCAGTACTTC. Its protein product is CASSPTGAFYEQYF.

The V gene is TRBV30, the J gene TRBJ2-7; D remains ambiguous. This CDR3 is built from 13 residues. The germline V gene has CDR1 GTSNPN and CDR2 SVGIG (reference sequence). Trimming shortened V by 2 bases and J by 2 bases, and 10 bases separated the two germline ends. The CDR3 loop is CAWSHARAYEQYF. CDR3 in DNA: TGTGCCTGGAGTCATGCGAGAGCCTACGAGCAGTACTTC.

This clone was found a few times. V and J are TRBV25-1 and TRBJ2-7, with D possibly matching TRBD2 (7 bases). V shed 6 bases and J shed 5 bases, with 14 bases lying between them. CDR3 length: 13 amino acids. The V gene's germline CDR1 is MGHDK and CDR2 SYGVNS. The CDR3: CASRFSGGNEQYF. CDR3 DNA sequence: TGTGCCAGCAGGTTTTCGGGGGGCAACGAGCAGTACTTC.

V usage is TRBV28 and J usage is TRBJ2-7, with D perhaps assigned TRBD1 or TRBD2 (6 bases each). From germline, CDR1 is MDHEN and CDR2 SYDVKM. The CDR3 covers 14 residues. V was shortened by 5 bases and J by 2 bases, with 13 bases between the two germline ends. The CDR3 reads CASSGGHRTYEQYF. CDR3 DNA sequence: TGTGCCAGCAGTGGGGGGCACCGAACCTACGAGCAGTACTTC. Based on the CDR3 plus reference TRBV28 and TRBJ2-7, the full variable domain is DVKVTQSSRYLVKRTGEKVFLECVQDMDHENMFWYRQDPGLGLRLIYFSYDVKMKEKGDIPEGYSVSREKKERFSLILESASTNQTSMYLCASSGGHRTYEQYFGPGTRLTVT.

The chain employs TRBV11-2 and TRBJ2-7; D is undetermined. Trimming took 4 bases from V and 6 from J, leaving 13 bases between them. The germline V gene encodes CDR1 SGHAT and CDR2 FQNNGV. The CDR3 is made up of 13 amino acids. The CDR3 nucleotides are TGTGCCAGCAGCTCACGGCACGCAGGCGAGCAGTACTTC. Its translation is CASSSRHAGEQYF. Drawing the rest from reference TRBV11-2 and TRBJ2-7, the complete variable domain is EAGVAQSPRYKIIEKRQSVAFWCNPISGHATLYWYQQILGQGPKLLIQFQNNGVVDDSQLPKDRFSAERLKGVDSTLKIQPAKLEDSAVYLCASSSRHAGEQYFGPGTRLTVT.

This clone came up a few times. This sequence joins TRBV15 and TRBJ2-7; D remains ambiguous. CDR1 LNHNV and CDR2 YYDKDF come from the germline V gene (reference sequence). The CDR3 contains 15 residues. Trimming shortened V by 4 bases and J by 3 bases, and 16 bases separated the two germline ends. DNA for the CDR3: TGTGCCACCAGCAAAAGGGCGCTGGAAGACTACGAGCAGTACTTC. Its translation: CATSKRALEDYEQYF.

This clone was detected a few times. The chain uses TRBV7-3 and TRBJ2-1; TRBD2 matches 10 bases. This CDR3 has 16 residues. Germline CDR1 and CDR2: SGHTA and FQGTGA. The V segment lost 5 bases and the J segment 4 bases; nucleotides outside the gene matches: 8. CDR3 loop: CASSLELAGRYNEQFF. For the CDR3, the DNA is TGTGCCAGCAGCCTCGAACTAGCGGGAAGGTACAATGAGCAGTTCTTC.

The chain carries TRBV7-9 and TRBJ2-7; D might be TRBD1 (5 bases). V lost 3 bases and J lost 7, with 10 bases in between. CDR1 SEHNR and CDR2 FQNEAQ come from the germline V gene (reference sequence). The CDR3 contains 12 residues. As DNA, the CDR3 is TGTGCCAGCAGCTTGGGGCCGAGTGAGCAGTACTTC. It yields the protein CASSLGPSEQYF.

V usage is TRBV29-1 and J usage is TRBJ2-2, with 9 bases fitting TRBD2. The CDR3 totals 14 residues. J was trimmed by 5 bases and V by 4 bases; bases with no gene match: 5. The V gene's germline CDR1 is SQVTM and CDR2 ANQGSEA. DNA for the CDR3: TGCAGCGTTGGGGGGACTAGCAGGACCGGGGAGCTGTTTTTT. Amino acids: CSVGGTSRTGELFF.

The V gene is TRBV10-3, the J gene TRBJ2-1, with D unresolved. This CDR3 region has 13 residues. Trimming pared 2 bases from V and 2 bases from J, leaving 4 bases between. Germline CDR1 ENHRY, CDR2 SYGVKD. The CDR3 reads CAISEATYNEQFF. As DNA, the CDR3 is TGTGCCATCAGTGAGGCAACCTACAATGAGCAGTTCTTC.

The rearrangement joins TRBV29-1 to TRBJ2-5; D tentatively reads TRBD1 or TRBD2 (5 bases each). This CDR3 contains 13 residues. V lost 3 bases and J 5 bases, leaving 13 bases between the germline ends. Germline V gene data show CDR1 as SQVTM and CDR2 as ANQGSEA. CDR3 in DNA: TGCAGCGTTGATAGGGTTCGGGGCGAGACCCAGTACTTC. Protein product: CSVDRVRGETQYF.

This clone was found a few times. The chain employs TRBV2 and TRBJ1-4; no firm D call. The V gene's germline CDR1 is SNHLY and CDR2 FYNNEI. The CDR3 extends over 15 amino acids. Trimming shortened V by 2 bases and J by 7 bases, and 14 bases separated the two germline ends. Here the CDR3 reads CASSESEAFFEKLFF. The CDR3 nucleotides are TGTGCCAGCAGTGAATCGGAGGCCTTTTTTGAAAAACTGTTTTTT.

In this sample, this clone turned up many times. The CDR3 DNA sequence: TGTGCCAGCAGTTACGGGACCTTCTACGAGCAGTACTTC. Translation: CASSYGTFYEQYF. The rearrangement uses TRBV27 and TRBJ2-7; D may match TRBD1 or TRBD2 (5 bases each). The germline V gene has CDR1 MNHEY and CDR2 SMNVEV (reference sequence). The CDR3 extends over 13 amino acids. Trimming stripped 4 bases from V and 3 bases from J, with 10 bases between.

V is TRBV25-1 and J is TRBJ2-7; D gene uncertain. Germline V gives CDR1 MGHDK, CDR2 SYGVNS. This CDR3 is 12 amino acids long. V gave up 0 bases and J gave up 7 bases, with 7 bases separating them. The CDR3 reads CASSEYGGEQYF. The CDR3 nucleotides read TGTGCCAGCAGTGAATATGGTGGGGAGCAGTACTTC.

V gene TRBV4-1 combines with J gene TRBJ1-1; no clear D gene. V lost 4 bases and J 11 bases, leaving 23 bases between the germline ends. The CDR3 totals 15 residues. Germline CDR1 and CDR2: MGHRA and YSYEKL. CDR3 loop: CASSPAGSGEEEAFF. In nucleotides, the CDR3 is TGCGCCAGCAGCCCCGCCGGGTCTGGCGAGGAGGAGGCTTTCTTT.